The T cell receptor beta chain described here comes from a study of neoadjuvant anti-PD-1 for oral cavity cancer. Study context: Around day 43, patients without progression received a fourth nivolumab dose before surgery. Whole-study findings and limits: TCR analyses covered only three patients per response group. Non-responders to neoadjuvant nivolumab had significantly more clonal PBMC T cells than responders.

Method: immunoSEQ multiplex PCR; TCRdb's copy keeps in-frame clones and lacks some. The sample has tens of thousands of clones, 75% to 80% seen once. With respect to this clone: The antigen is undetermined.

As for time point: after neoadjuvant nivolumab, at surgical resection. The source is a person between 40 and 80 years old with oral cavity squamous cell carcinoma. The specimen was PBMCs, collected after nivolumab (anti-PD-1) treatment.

CDR3 loop: CASSFGRYNQPQHF. CDR3 bases: TGTGCCAGCAGCTTCGGACGGTACAATCAGCCCCAGCATTTT. This chain joins TRBV7-2 and TRBJ1-5; D is unresolved. From germline, CDR1 is SGHTA and CDR2 FQGNSA. Trimming removed 3 bases at V and 3 bases at J, with 9 bases between. The CDR3 has 14 residues.